This record looks at one TCR beta chain sequence and its context. The antigen it recognizes is unknown. Base qualities were left out, and no much larger clone turns up one base away. TCRbeta CDR3 regions were amplified from genomic DNA using the immunoSEQ Assay, a bias-controlled multiplex PCR. Regarding the original processing steps: Within the assay, amplification of reference gene primers was used to estimate how many nucleated cells each sample contained. Sequence reads were collapsed and filtered to measure the absolute abundance of every unique TCRbeta CDR3 rearrangement. For each sample, productive Simpson clonality was calculated by taking the square root of Simpson's diversity index across productive rearrangements. Not all clones reach the TCRdb copy of this immuneACCESS table, which keeps in-frame sequences only. Checked studies attribute under half of the gap to unresolved V genes and leave the rest unexplained. For V, J and clone size, that table is used; D and trimming come from the DNA. The sample records some 670,000 clones, about 87% of which are singletons. The ten largest clonotypes hold more than 0.25% of the sample.

Whole blood was collected in K2EDTA tubes by collaborating institutions according to the institutions' own protocols. For TCRbeta analysis, collaborator samples were shipped as frozen whole blood, as isolated PBMCs, or as DNA extracted from either sample type. The germline V gene (reference sequence) gives CDR1 as LNHNV and CDR2 as YYDKDF. The CDR3 numbers 16 residues from cysteine through phenylalanine. Kept here is only the CDR3 DNA, which spans 48 bases and is read in frame from base 1. Unmatched junction bases come to 4, with V trimmed by 0 bases and J by 4 bases. The data belong to a study of blood T cell repertoires in COVID-19 (dated by TCRdb to about 2020). Background for the entire study: Samples covering the acute and convalescent phases of COVID-19 were provided by collaborators in the United States, Italy and Spain. The prospective study material was composed of cDNA or gDNA derived from T cells, B-cell-depleted T cells, or PBMCs. Subjects who had been exposed to COVID-19, were actively infected with it, or had recovered from it provided the deeply sampled blood TCRbeta repertoires that made up the dataset. The repertoires were released in a freely available public database meant as a resource for research on the immune response to SARS-CoV-2. Samples came from the ongoing ImmuneRACE study (first 160 participants) plus 1,254 subjects from 6 global collaborators. Nearly every sample came with metadata listing a de-identified subject ID, COVID-19 status, age in years and sex. HLA class I and class II types, where available, came from metadata supplied by the sample provider rather than from assay-based typing. General study outcomes and caveats: Clinical and demographic metadata were provided uncurated, with the amount varying by source and participant.

The chain links TRBV15 with TRBJ2-3, with 10 middle bases fitting TRBD1. The receptor was isolated from a woman younger than 30 with acute or convalescent COVID-19. Sequenced sample: peripheral blood. The DNA sequence reads TGTGCCACCAGCAGAGATGGCGGGACAGGGGCAGATACGCAGTATTTT. Translated, this gives CATSRDGGTGADTQYF.